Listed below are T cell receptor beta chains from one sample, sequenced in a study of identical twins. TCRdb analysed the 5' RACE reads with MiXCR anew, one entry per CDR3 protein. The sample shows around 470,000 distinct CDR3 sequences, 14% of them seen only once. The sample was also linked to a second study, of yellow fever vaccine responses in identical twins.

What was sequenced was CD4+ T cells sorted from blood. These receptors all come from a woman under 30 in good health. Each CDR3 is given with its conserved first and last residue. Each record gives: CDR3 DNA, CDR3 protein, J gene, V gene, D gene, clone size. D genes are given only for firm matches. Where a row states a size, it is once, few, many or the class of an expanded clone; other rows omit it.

cdr3_nt: TGTGCCAGCAGCTTGGGACTCACGACGGCTGAAGCTTTCTTT; cdr3_aa: CASSLGLTTAEAFF; j_call: TRBJ1-1; v_call: TRBV7-9; d_call: NA; clone_size: NA
cdr3_nt: TGTGCCAGCAGCGTTGGACTAGCGGGAGGGAGTCGGGAGACCCAGTACTTC; cdr3_aa: CASSVGLAGGSRETQYF; j_call: TRBJ2-5; v_call: TRBV7-2; d_call: TRBD2; clone_size: NA
cdr3_nt: TGCAGTGCTAGAGATATGCCGGCTAGCGGAAACTACGAGCAGTACTTC; cdr3_aa: CSARDMPASGNYEQYF; j_call: TRBJ2-7; v_call: TRBV20-1; d_call: TRBD2; clone_size: NA
cdr3_nt: TGTGCCAGCAGTTACCCAAGGGCGGGAGGAAGGTACAATGAGCAGTTCTTC; cdr3_aa: CASSYPRAGGRYNEQFF; j_call: TRBJ2-1; v_call: TRBV6-2/TRBV6-3; d_call: TRBD2; clone_size: NA
cdr3_nt: TGTGCCAGCAGCTTTAGTTCCTCGTTGTACCAAGAGACCCAGTACTTC; cdr3_aa: CASSFSSSLYQETQYF; j_call: TRBJ2-5; v_call: TRBV7-9; d_call: NA; clone_size: few
cdr3_nt: TGTGCCAGCAGCAAACCCTCGCGGGGGGGCAATGAGCAGTTCTTC; cdr3_aa: CASSKPSRGGNEQFF; j_call: TRBJ2-1; v_call: TRBV21-1; d_call: NA; clone_size: NA
cdr3_nt: TGTGCCAGCAGTTTATCCTATACACCTGAAGCTTTCTTT; cdr3_aa: CASSLSYTPEAFF; j_call: TRBJ1-1; v_call: TRBV28; d_call: NA; clone_size: few
cdr3_nt: TGCAGTGCTGGGTTACAGGGGAATCAGCCCCAGCATTTT; cdr3_aa: CSAGLQGNQPQHF; j_call: TRBJ1-5; v_call: TRBV20-1; d_call: TRBD1; clone_size: few
cdr3_nt: TGTGCCAGCAGTCAACTACTAGCGCCAGATACGCAGTATTTT; cdr3_aa: CASSQLLAPDTQYF; j_call: TRBJ2-3; v_call: TRBV2; d_call: TRBD2; clone_size: NA
cdr3_nt: TGTGCCAGCAGCCTGGACAGACTGAACATTCAGTACTTC; cdr3_aa: CASSLDRLNIQYF; j_call: TRBJ2-4; v_call: TRBV28; d_call: NA; clone_size: many
cdr3_nt: TGCAGTGCTCCCCCGCCGGGAGGACCCTACAATGAGCAGTTCTTC; cdr3_aa: CSAPPPGGPYNEQFF; j_call: TRBJ2-1; v_call: TRBV20-1; d_call: TRBD2; clone_size: few
cdr3_nt: TGTGCCTTCAGTTTTGGGCTCCGTGTGGCGACCGGAACCGGGGAGCTGTTTTTT; cdr3_aa: CAFSFGLRVATGTGELFF; j_call: TRBJ2-2; v_call: TRBV12-3/TRBV12-4; d_call: NA; clone_size: NA
cdr3_nt: TGTGCCAGCAGCATAGACAGGAACACCGGGGAGCTGTTTTTT; cdr3_aa: CASSIDRNTGELFF; j_call: TRBJ2-2; v_call: TRBV11-3; d_call: NA; clone_size: NA
cdr3_nt: TGTGCCAGCAAGAGGACAGGACAGGAAAAACTGTTTTTT; cdr3_aa: CASKRTGQEKLFF; j_call: TRBJ1-4; v_call: TRBV28; d_call: TRBD1; clone_size: NA
cdr3_nt: TGCGCCAGCAGCGGGGACAGGGGGCAGTCAATTTTCTATGGCTACACCTTC; cdr3_aa: CASSGDRGQSIFYGYTF; j_call: TRBJ1-2; v_call: TRBV5-1; d_call: TRBD1; clone_size: many